The present T cell receptor (beta chain) was sequenced within a study of vaccination effects on CD4 cells after COVID-19 (dated by TCRdb to between 2021 and 2023). Broadly, across the study: Across the study, the median time from the second dose to post-vaccine sampling was 72 days (range 14 to 241). In the study, cultures from other donors were sequenced using the Oncomine TCR Beta short-read assay on an Illumina iSeq 100. The study compared SARS-CoV-2 spike-specific CD4+ TCR repertoires before and after mRNA vaccination in COVID-19 convalescent patients and infection-naive vaccine recipients. Altogether, roughly 10 COVID-19 convalescent patients and several SARS-CoV-2-naive healthy vaccine recipients made up the full study. Overall study results and their limits: The study was limited by a small number of convalescent patients, and early post-infection timepoints were lacking. Among healthy vaccine recipients, nearly all vaccine-induced clones were SARS-CoV-2 mono-reactive, and only 1 of 255 was cross-reactive with common cold coronaviruses. Marked clonal contraction was observed in both infection-induced and vaccine-induced clones at late post-vaccination timepoints, consistent with waning T cell responses.

In the ViraFEST assay, PBMC were stimulated with viral peptide pools, and antigen-specific CD4+ T cell clonotypes were then identified by expansion using TCR sequencing. After roughly 11 days of culture, CD4+ T cells were isolated with the EasySep CD4+ T cell isolation kit. Each participant got two doses of an mRNA SARS-CoV-2 vaccine, either BNT162b2 or mRNA-1273. None of the healthy vaccine recipients had a prior SARS-CoV-2 infection, which was confirmed by nucleocapsid antibody tests that came back negative both before and after vaccination. Two million PBMC per well were cultured with approximately 10 ug/ml peptides in IMDM containing approximately 4.7% human AB serum, roughly 10 IU/ml IL-2 and gentamicin. On days 3 and 7, half of the culture medium was replaced with fresh IL-2-containing medium. Unless otherwise noted, each peptide stimulation condition was cultured in triplicate wells. Using Ficoll-Paque Plus gradient centrifugation, PBMC were separated from whole blood and then either used fresh or cryopreserved at -140C. Overlapping peptide pools spanned the spike proteins of SARS-CoV-2 and the common cold coronaviruses HCoV-NL63, HCoV-OC43 and HCoV-229E. The QIAamp micro DNA kit was used to extract genomic DNA from the cultured CD4+ T cells.

Details on this clone: Its specific antigen is unknown. Per-base quality was not reported, and no clone a single base away is much larger than it.

The CDR3 contains 10 residues, cysteine and phenylalanine counted. CDR3 DNA is the only sequence kept; it has 30 bases, read in frame from the first base. Per the germline V gene, SNHLY is the CDR1 and FYNNEI is the CDR2. Trimming costs V 6 bases and J 14 bases, and their ends lie 11 bases apart. The receptor library was made with the immunoSEQ multiplex PCR assay. TCR beta CDR3 sequencing was performed on DNA from the cultured, isolated CD4+ T cells. The authors processed their data as follows. Non-productive TCR sequences were removed and reads were trimmed to the CDR3 region, keeping CDR3s of at least 7 amino acids. The MANAFEST web app was used to identify antigen-specific clonotypes by comparing expansion in peptide wells with expansion in reference cultures. To be called positive, a clone needed expansion at FDR<0.05 compared with the reference and with all other wells, an odds ratio greater than 5, and a frequency greater than 0.1% in two replicate wells. A clonotype was called cross-reactive if it was significantly expanded both in SARS-CoV-2 spike wells and in at least one common cold coronavirus spike condition. Using the stringdist R package, CDR3 similarity was measured by Levenshtein distance, and unrooted trees were constructed with ape in R 3.6.1. In its TCRdb copy, this immuneACCESS table keeps in-frame sequences only and misses some clones. Where compared with another copy, unresolved V genes explain less than half of these, and the others have no known cause. The V and J calls and clone size are taken from that table; D and trimming were inferred from the DNA. The sample contains approximately 74,000 clones, roughly 80% of them found a single time. The ten largest clones add up to about 1.2% of the sample.

Recombination connected TRBV2 to TRBJ2-1; the D gene cannot be resolved reliably. Material: CD4+ T cells from PBMCs cultured with HCoV-OC43 spike peptides, obtained after COVID-19 vaccination. The sample's cell subset or site, from its label and the paper: HCoV-OC43 spike overlapping peptide pool stimulation. This TCR was sampled from a human donor who received a COVID-19 vaccine. The CDR3 protein sequence reads: CASRLVEEFF. The DNA sequence follows: TGTGCCAGCAGGCTCGTAGAGGAGTTCTTC.